A single sample gave rise to the 14 T cell receptor beta chains below, sequenced in a study of cytomegalovirus exposure and HLA in healthy donors. Primers for the PCR totalled 60 Vbeta and 13 Jbeta. Only in-frame clones appear in the TCRdb table, and some are missing; sequencing was by immunoSEQ multiplex PCR. The sample lists almost 80,000 clones; 67% were seen once. The sample comprised PBMCs. The receptors were gathered from a woman aged 50 to 60 in good health and CMV-seropositive.

The V gene is TRBV7-3, the J gene TRBJ1-2, with 7 bases aligning to TRBD1. The V gene end was trimmed by 2 bases and the J gene end by 8 bases; junction bases not matched to a gene: 8. In germline, CDR1 is SGHTA, CDR2 FQGTGA. The CDR3 has 14 amino acids. CDR3 nucleotides: TGTGCCAGCAGCTTAGATCCAGGGGGAGACGGCTACACCTTC. Protein sequence: CASSLDPGGDGYTF.

CDR3 residues: CASSDWDISYNSPLHF. The CDR3 nucleotides are TGTGCCAGCAGCGACTGGGACATCTCCTATAATTCACCCCTCCACTTT. This rearrangement joins TRBV9 to TRBJ1-6; TRBD1 might be the D (6 bases). The V gene's germline CDR1 is SGDLS and CDR2 YYNGEE. Deletions cut 3 bases from V and 0 bases from J, with 10 bases between. CDR3 length equals 16 residues.

The chain couples TRBV27 to TRBJ1-5; 7 nucleotides line up with TRBD1. Germline CDR1 reads MNHEY; CDR2 reads SMNVEV (reference sequence). The CDR3 is 19 residues long. Losses at the gene ends were 2 bases for V and 3 bases for J; bases not matched to a gene: 16. In DNA form, the CDR3 reads TGTGCCAGCAGTTTAAGGAGGGGGCGAAGTGGCGGAACCAATCAGCCCCAGCATTTT. Translating gives CASSLRRGRSGGTNQPQHF.

The chain joins TRBV5-1 to TRBJ2-7; 8 bases are a match to TRBD1. The CDR3 covers 15 residues. Per germline, CDR1 SGHRS and CDR2 YFSETQ. V lost 0 bases to trimming and J lost 6 bases; unmatched junction nucleotides: 8. CDR3 nucleotide sequence: TGCGCCAGCAGCTTGGGCCCAGGGGGCGCGGGCGAGCAGTACTTC. It codes for CASSLGPGGAGEQYF.

The V and J genes are TRBV5-1 and TRBJ1-1, with no clear D. This CDR3 has 16 amino acids. Germline V gives CDR1 SGHRS, CDR2 YFSETQ. V was pared by 4 bases and J by 3 bases, with 19 bases between. CDR3 nucleotides: TGCGCCAGCAGCGAATCGGGTCCCCAGAAGGACACTGAAGCTTTCTTT. Translated, it gives CASSESGPQKDTEAFF. Variable domain in full (rest from reference TRBV5-1 and TRBJ1-1): KAGVTQTPRYLIKTRGQQVTLSCSPISGHRSVSWYQQTPGQGLQFLFEYFSETQRNKGNFPGRFSGRQFSNSRSEMNVSTLELGDSALYLCASSESGPQKDTEAFFGQGTRLTVV.

The chain couples TRBV7-3 to TRBJ2-1; D is ambiguous. Looked up from germline, CDR1 is SGHTA and CDR2 is FQGTGA. Trimming cost V 5 bases and J 0 bases, with 17 bases left between them. The CDR3 length is 17 residues. CDR3 DNA: TGTGCCAGCAGCCCTACCTCGAGAAAAAGCTCCTACAATGAGCAGTTCTTC. The encoded protein is CASSPTSRKSSYNEQFF.

The chain joins TRBV9 to TRBJ1-2, with 7 bases identical to TRBD1. The CDR3 extends over 15 amino acids. J was trimmed by 2 bases and V by 0 bases; bases with no gene match: 4. Germline V gene lookup returns CDR1 SGDLS and CDR2 YYNGEE. The CDR3 nucleotides are TGTGCCAGCAGCGTAGAGCTGACAGGGAACTATGGCTACACCTTC. This encodes CASSVELTGNYGYTF.

Notes on this clone: One junction end disagrees with the germline gene, perhaps due to a read error. CDR3 sequence: CSSSPTRGTGDSPLHF. In DNA, the CDR3 is TGTTCCAGCAGCCCCACCCGAGGAACGGGGGATTCACCCCTCCACTTT. J is TRBJ1-6 and V is TRBV7-9; D perhaps matches TRBD1 (5 bases). The CDR3 runs 16 residues. Germline values: CDR1 SEHNR, CDR2 FQNEAQ (reference sequence).

V is TRBV5-8 and J is TRBJ2-3, with TRBD1 matching 7 bases. Germline trimming cut 1 base from V and 5 bases from J; bases unmatched to any gene: 7. This CDR3 is 15 amino acids long. Germline values: CDR1 SGHTS, CDR2 YDEGEE. The CDR3 region has the DNA TGTGCCAGCAGCTTGTGGGGACAGAGAGAAGATACGCAGTATTTT. The encoded protein is CASSLWGQREDTQYF.

The chain links TRBV19 to TRBJ1-1; no definite D call. Trimming shortened V by 7 bases and J by 4 bases, and 10 bases separated the two germline ends. Germline CDR1 LNHDA, CDR2 SQIVND (reference sequence). The CDR3 length is 12 residues. Written as DNA, the CDR3 is TGTGCCAGTACCGGCGGCCTCACTGAAGCTTTCTTT. Translation: CASTGGLTEAFF.

The J gene is TRBJ1-4, the V gene TRBV7-6; 8 bases line up with TRBD1. CDR1 is SGHVS, CDR2 FNYEAQ, per germline. Trimming took 4 bases from V and 8 from J; bases not matched to a gene: 6. The CDR3 is made up of 14 amino acids. Here the CDR3 DNA reads TGTGCCAGCAGCTCACGACAGGGGTGGGAAAAACTGTTTTTT. Protein: CASSSRQGWEKLFF. The variable domain in full, completed from reference TRBV7-6 and TRBJ1-4, reads GAGVSQSPRYKVTKRGQDVALRCDPISGHVSLYWYRQALGQGPEFLTYFNYEAQQDKSGLPNDRFSAERPEGSISTLTIQRTEQRDSAMYRCASSSRQGWEKLFFGSGTQLSVL.

The chain uses TRBV7-3 and TRBJ1-1; no clear D gene. V shed 3 bases and J shed 4 bases, with 9 bases lying between them. Germline CDR1 SGHTA, CDR2 FQGTGA. CDR3 length: 13 amino acids. This chain's CDR3 is CASSFESGTEAFF. CDR3 coding DNA: TGTGCCAGCAGCTTCGAGTCGGGCACTGAAGCTTTCTTT.

The rearrangement joins TRBV15 to TRBJ1-1, with TRBD1 as a possible D gene (6 bases). Trimming took off 3 bases at V and 6 bases at J, with 20 bases between the two ends. The CDR3 has 16 residues. Germline CDR1 is LNHNV and CDR2 is YYDKDF (reference sequence). Written as DNA, the CDR3 is TGTGCCACCAGCAGCACGGATCAGGGGTGGACGCCTGAAGCTTTCTTT. Residues: CATSSTDQGWTPEAFF.

This clone was counted a single time. The chain links TRBV11-2 to TRBJ2-1, with D perhaps TRBD1 (5 bases). The V end lost 7 bases, the J end lost 3 bases, and 10 bases lay between the germline ends. CDR3 length equals 13 residues. Germline V CDR1 and CDR2: SGHAT, FQNNGV. CDR3 DNA: TGTGCCAGCAACCAAGACAGCTACAATGAGCAGTTCTTC. Encoded protein: CASNQDSYNEQFF.